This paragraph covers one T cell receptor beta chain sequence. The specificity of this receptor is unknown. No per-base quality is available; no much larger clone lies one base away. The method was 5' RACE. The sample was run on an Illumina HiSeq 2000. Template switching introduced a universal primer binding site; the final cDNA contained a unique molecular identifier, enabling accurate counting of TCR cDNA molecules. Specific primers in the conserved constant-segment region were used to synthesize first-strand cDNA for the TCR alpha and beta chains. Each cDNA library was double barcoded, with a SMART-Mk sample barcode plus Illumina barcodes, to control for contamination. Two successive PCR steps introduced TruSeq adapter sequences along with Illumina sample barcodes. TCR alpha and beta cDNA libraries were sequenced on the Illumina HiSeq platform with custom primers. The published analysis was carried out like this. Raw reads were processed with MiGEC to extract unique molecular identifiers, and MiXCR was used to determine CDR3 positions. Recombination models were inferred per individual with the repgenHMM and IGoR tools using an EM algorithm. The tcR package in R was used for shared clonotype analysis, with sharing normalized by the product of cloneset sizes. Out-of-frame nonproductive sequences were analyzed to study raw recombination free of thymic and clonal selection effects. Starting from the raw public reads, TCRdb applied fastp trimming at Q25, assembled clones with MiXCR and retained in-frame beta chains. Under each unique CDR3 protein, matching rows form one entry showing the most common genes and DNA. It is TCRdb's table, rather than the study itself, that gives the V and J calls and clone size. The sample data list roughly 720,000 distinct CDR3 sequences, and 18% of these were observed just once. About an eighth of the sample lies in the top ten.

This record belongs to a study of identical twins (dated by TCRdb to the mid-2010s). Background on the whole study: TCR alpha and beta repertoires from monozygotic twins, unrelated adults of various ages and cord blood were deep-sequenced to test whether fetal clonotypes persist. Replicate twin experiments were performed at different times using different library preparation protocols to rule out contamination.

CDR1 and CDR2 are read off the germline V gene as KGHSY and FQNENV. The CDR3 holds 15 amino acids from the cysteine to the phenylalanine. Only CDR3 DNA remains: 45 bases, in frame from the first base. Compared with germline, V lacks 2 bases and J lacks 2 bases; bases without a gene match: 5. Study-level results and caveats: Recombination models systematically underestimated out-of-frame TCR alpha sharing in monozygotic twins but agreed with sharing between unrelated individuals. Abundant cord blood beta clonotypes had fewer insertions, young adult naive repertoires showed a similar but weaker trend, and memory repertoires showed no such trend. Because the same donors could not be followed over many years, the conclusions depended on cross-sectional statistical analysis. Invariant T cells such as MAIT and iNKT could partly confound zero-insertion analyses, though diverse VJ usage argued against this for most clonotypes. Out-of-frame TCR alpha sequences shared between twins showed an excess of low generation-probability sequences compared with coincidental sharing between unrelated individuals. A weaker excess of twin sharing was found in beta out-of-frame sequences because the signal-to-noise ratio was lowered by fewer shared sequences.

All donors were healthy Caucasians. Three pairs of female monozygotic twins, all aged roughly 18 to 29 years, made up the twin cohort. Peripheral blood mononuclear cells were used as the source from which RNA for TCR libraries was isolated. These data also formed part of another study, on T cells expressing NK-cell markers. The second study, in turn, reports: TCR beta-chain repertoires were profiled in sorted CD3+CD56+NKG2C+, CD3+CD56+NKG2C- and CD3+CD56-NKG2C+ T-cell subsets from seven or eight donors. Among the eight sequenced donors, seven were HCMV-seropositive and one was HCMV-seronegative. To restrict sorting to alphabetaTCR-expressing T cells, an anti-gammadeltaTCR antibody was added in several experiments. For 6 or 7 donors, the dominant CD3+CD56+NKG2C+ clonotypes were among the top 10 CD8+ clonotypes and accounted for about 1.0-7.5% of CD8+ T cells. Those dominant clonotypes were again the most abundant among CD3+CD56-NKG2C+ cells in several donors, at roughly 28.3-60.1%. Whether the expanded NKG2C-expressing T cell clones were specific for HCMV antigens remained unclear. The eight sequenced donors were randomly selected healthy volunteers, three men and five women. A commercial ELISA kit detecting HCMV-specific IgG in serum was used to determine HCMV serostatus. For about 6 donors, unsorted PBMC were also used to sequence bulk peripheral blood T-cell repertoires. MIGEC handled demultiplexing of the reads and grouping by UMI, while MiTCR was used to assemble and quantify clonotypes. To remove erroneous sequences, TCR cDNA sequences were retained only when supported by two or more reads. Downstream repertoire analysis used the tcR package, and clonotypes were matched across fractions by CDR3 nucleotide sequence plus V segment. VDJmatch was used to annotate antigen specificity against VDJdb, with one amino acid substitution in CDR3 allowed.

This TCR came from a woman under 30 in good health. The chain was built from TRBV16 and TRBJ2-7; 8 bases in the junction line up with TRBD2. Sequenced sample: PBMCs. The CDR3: CASSQLKRGTYEQYF. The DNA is TGTGCCAGCAGCCAACTCAAGCGGGGGACCTACGAGCAGTACTTC.